The 13 T cell receptor beta chains listed next were all sequenced from one sample in a study of blood T cells in healthy people across ages. Then a second PCR, running roughly 7 to 12 cycles, was carried out with a sample-barcoded 5' primer and a J-beta primer mix. TCRdb re-called the 5' RACE reads through MiXCR, storing one row per CDR3 protein. The sample has about 1,500,000 distinct CDR3 sequences; roughly 27% are singletons. Input material: blood. The receptors come from a woman in her twenties or thirties in good health.

This chain connects TRBV27 to TRBJ1-5; D remains unclear. V was shortened by 5 bases and J by 2 bases, with 13 bases between the two germline ends. The CDR3 has 15 amino acids. CDR1 is MNHEY, CDR2 SMNVEV, per germline (reference sequence). The CDR3 spells CASSPKRKGNQPQHF. The CDR3 bases are TGTGCCAGCAGTCCCAAGCGTAAGGGCAATCAGCCCCAGCATTTT.

Concerning this clonotype: With a much larger clone just one base away, this may be a read error. The gene calls are TRBV20-1 and TRBJ2-3; weak D call: TRBD2 (6 bases). Germline assignment: CDR1 DFQATT and CDR2 SNEGSKA (reference sequence). This CDR3 has 13 amino acids. In DNA form, the CDR3 reads TGCAGTGCTAGATCGGAGGGAGCAGATACGCGGTATTTT. It codes for CSARSEGADTRYF.

The gene calls are TRBV20-1 and TRBJ1-6; D remains ambiguous. Germline V gene sequence: CDR1 DFQATT, CDR2 SNEGSKA (reference sequence). The CDR3 has 11 residues. V lost 5 bases to trimming and J lost 15 bases, with 14 bases between them. The CDR3 bases are TGCAGTGCTCGGAAGTTTGGTGACCTCCACTTT. Protein product: CSARKFGDLHF.

The sample holds a few counts of this clonotype. V is TRBV29-1 and J is TRBJ2-1, with D tentatively TRBD1 (5 bases). In germline, CDR1 is SQVTM, CDR2 ANQGSEA. V was clipped by 6 bases and J by 9 bases, with 18 bases between them. This CDR3 contains 13 residues. The CDR3 protein is CSVGPKSSSEQFF. The CDR3 nucleotides are TGCAGCGTGGGGCCCAAATCATCCAGTGAGCAGTTCTTC.

V is TRBV30 and J is TRBJ2-7, with D unresolved. V was clipped by 2 bases and J by 2 bases, with 7 bases between them. Looked up from germline, CDR1 is GTSNPN and CDR2 is SVGIG (reference sequence). The CDR3 runs 12 residues. As DNA, the CDR3 is TGTGCCTGGAGTTTTGGAGCCTACGAGCAGTACTTC. This encodes CAWSFGAYEQYF.

This clonotype was observed many times. This rearrangement joins TRBV29-1 to TRBJ1-2; the match to TRBD1 covers 9 bases. Losses at the gene ends were 1 base for V and 5 bases for J; bases not matched to a gene: 5. Germline loops: CDR1 SQVTM, CDR2 ANQGSEA. CDR3 size: 14 residues. The CDR3 region has the DNA TGCAGCGTTGAAGGGAGGGACAGGGTTTATGGCTACACCTTC. It encodes CSVEGRDRVYGYTF.

The V gene is TRBV4-1, the J gene TRBJ1-1; no definite D call. Germline CDR1 MGHRA, CDR2 YSYEKL. The CDR3 consists of 15 residues. Trimming pared 3 bases from V and 6 bases from J, leaving 17 bases between. CDR3 bases: TGCGCCAGCAGCCATGAACACCCTACTGGCCCTGAAGCTTTCTTT. As protein: CASSHEHPTGPEAFF.

This chain uses TRBV10-3 with TRBJ2-3, with 9 bases identical to TRBD2. V trimming: 6 bases; J trimming: 5 bases; junction bases outside the gene matches: 9. The CDR3 consists of 15 residues. Germline V gives CDR1 ENHRY, CDR2 SYGVKD. CDR3 amino acids: CAIRGTSQKVDTQYF. The CDR3 DNA reads TGTGCCATCAGGGGGACTAGCCAGAAAGTAGATACGCAGTATTTT.

The chain is built from TRBV5-1 and TRBJ2-5; a possible D gene is TRBD1 (6 bases). This CDR3 comprises 17 residues. Trimming pared 0 bases from V and 2 bases from J, leaving 17 bases between. Germline values: CDR1 SGHRS, CDR2 YFSETQ. The CDR3 bases are TGCGCCAGCAGCTTGGAAACAGGGCAAGCGAGGCAAGAGACCCAGTACTTC. Protein product: CASSLETGQARQETQYF.

This clonotype occurred a few times. The genes are TRBV15 and TRBJ1-5; D is ambiguous. Trimming took 1 base from V and 3 from J, leaving 10 bases between them. The CDR3 extends over 15 amino acids. Germline V lookup: CDR1 LNHNV, CDR2 YYDKDF (reference sequence). The chain's CDR3 is CATSRGGPDNQPQHF. The CDR3 DNA sequence: TGTGCCACCAGCAGAGGAGGGCCAGACAATCAGCCCCAGCATTTT.

About this clonotype: A much bigger clone sits one base away, suggesting this may be a read error. This chain joins TRBV7-8 and TRBJ2-7; tentatively, D is TRBD1 or TRBD2 (6 bases each). Between the trimmed V and J ends, which lost 5 bases and 9 bases, there was a span of 20 bases. The CDR3 totals 14 residues. Germline V gene sequence: CDR1 SGHVS, CDR2 FQNEAQ. The CDR3 sequence is CASSGGTSSSGQYF. In nucleotides, the CDR3 is TGTGCCAGCAGCGGGGGGACAAGTAGCTCAGGGCAGTACTTC. The variable domain in full, completed from reference TRBV7-8 and TRBJ2-7, reads GAGVSQSPRYKVAKRGQDVALRCDPISGHVSLFWYQQALGQGPEFLTYFQNEAQLDKSGLPSDRFFAERPEGSVSTLKIQRTQQEDSAVYLCASSGGTSSSGQYFGPGTRLTVT.

This clonotype was found once. A single base separates this from a much larger clone, so it may be a read error. CDR3 sequence reads: CASSDGGFSNNVQFF. CDR3 nucleotides: TGCGCCAGCAGTGATGGAGGGTTCAGTAACAATGTGCAGTTCTTC. This rearrangement joins TRBV10-2 to TRBJ2-1; a possible D gene is TRBD2 (6 bases). The CDR3 has 15 amino acids. The V gene's germline CDR1 is WSHSY and CDR2 SAAADI.

This chain uses TRBV2 with TRBJ2-1; D is undetermined. V lost 1 base and J lost 8, with 6 bases in between. The CDR3 spans 12 residues. Germline V gene lookup returns CDR1 SNHLY and CDR2 FYNNEI. CDR3 region: CASSEVRDEQFF. CDR3 bases: TGTGCCAGCAGTGAAGTTAGGGATGAGCAGTTCTTC.